These 26 T cell receptor beta chains were sequenced from one sample in a study of blood T cell repertoires in COVID-19. Generated by immunoSEQ multiplex PCR, the TCRdb table keeps only in-frame clones and is missing some. The sample lists approximately 130,000 clones; 77% were seen once. The sequenced sample was peripheral blood. Every receptor here comes from a man older than 75 with acute or convalescent COVID-19.

CDR3: CASRPWDRVNYGYTF. DNA for the CDR3: TGTGCCAGCAGACCATGGGACAGGGTTAACTATGGCTACACCTTC. The chain has TRBV28 and TRBJ1-2, with 9 nucleotides matching TRBD1. Germline values: CDR1 MDHEN, CDR2 SYDVKM. The CDR3 extends over 15 amino acids. The V and J ends lost 6 bases and 1 base, in that order; junction bases with no gene match: 6.

The rearrangement uses TRBV9 and TRBJ1-6, with 8 positions matching TRBD1. V lost 3 bases, J lost 9 bases, and 5 bases stayed unmatched. Per germline, CDR1 SGDLS and CDR2 YYNGEE. The CDR3 runs 14 residues. The CDR3 nucleotides are TGTGCCAGCAGCGAACAGGGGGGGACTTCACCCCTCCACTTT. Translating gives CASSEQGGTSPLHF. Complete variable domain (other parts from reference TRBV9 and TRBJ1-6): DSGVTQTPKHLITATGQRVTLRCSPRSGDLSVYWYQQSLDQGLQFLIQYYNGEERAKGNILERFSAQQFPDLHSELNLSSLELGDSALYFCASSEQGGTSPLHFGNGTRLTVT.

The table lists this clone with a few counts. The rearrangement links TRBV5-1 to TRBJ2-1, with TRBD2 matching over 11 bases. Trimming removed 0 bases from V and 9 bases from J; junction bases left unmatched: 8. Per germline, CDR1 SGHRS and CDR2 YFSETQ. The CDR3 is 16 amino acids. CDR3 nucleotides: TGCGCCAGCAGCTTGGGGTCTAGCGGGGGGAGGACTGAGCAGTTCTTC. This gives the protein CASSLGSSGGRTEQFF.

This chain uses TRBV6-8 with TRBJ1-5; possibly TRBD1 for D (5 bases). There are 15 residues in the CDR3. The V gene lost 5 bases and the J gene lost 7 bases, with 18 bases spanning the gap. Germline CDR1 and CDR2: MNHGY and SAAAGT. The CDR3 spells CASSHPRGKEQPQHF. Here the CDR3 DNA reads TGTGCCAGCAGTCACCCCCGGGGGAAGGAGCAGCCCCAGCATTTT.

J is TRBJ1-3 and V is TRBV15; D is unresolved. Germline V lookup: CDR1 LNHNV, CDR2 YYDKDF (reference sequence). V dropped 0 bases and J dropped 2 bases, with 8 bases sitting between them. This CDR3 has 15 amino acids. DNA for the CDR3: TGTGCCACCAGCAGAGACAGGTTGCCTGGAAACACCATATATTTT. This codes for CATSRDRLPGNTIYF.

The chain uses TRBV3-1 (or the pseudogene TRBV3-2) and TRBJ2-3, with 13 bases aligning to TRBD2. J lost 0 bases, V lost 1 base, and 7 bases had no gene match. The CDR3 totals 19 residues. CDR1 and CDR2 (germline): LGHDT, YNNKEL (reference sequence). The CDR3 nucleotides read TGTGCCAGCAGCCAAGGACTAGCGGGGGGCTATACTAGCACAGATACGCAGTATTTT. Its protein product is CASSQGLAGGYTSTDTQYF.

This clone came up a few times. The V call is TRBV14, the J call TRBJ1-6, with D maybe TRBD1 (5 bases). From germline, CDR1 is SGHDN and CDR2 FVKESK. V shed 1 base and J shed 4 bases, with 8 bases lying between them. The CDR3 extends over 15 amino acids. CDR3 DNA: TGTGCCAGCAGCCAAGGACAGAGATATAATTCACCCCTCCACTTT. The encoded protein is CASSQGQRYNSPLHF. Full variable domain (remainder filled in from reference TRBV14 and TRBJ1-6): EAGVTQFPSHSVIEKGQTVTLRCDPISGHDNLYWYRRVMGKEIKFLLHFVKESKQDESGMPNNRFLAERTGGTYSTLKVQPAELEDSGVYFCASSQGQRYNSPLHFGNGTRLTVT.

The rearrangement links TRBV5-1 to TRBJ1-1; D gene uncertain. In germline, CDR1 is SGHRS, CDR2 YFSETQ. The CDR3 loop spans 17 amino acids. Trimming stripped 3 bases from V and 1 base from J, with 19 bases between. The chain's CDR3 is CASSSAVPGRSNTEAFF. CDR3 coding DNA: TGCGCCAGCAGCTCCGCCGTCCCCGGCAGGTCGAACACTGAAGCTTTCTTT.

The rearrangement uses TRBV27 and TRBJ1-6; D gene ambiguous. In germline, CDR1 is MNHEY, CDR2 SMNVEV (reference sequence). The CDR3 sequence is 13 residues long. Trimming stripped 3 bases from V and 13 bases from J, with 13 bases between. The CDR3 DNA reads TGTGCCAGCAGTTTCCGGCCGAGCGCGCCCCTCCACTTT. As protein: CASSFRPSAPLHF.

The chain links TRBV7-9 to TRBJ1-2, with 9 bases identical to TRBD1. J gave up 4 bases and V 1 base, and 4 bases lay outside the gene matches. CDR3 length equals 15 residues. Germline values: CDR1 SEHNR, CDR2 FQNEAQ (reference sequence). The DNA of the CDR3 is TGTGCCAGCAGCTTAGGAGGACAGGGGTTCTATGGCTACACCTTC. It is translated as CASSLGGQGFYGYTF.

The chain uses TRBV5-1 and TRBJ2-5; 9 bases match TRBD2. This CDR3 is 17 amino acids long. Looked up from germline, CDR1 is SGHRS and CDR2 is YFSETQ. V lost 3 bases to trimming and J lost 2 bases; unmatched junction nucleotides: 11. The CDR3 here is CASSSTVRAGGQETQYF. The CDR3 bases are TGCGCCAGCAGCTCCACAGTACGAGCGGGGGGACAAGAGACCCAGTACTTC.

The chain uses TRBV21-1 and TRBJ2-7; TRBD2, the table's D call, lacks a check against the DNA. TRBV21-1 has pseudogene status. The CDR3 length is 13 residues. CDR3 amino acids: CASIRRGGYEQYF. The CDR3 nucleotides read TGTGCCAGCATACGTCGGGGAGGCTACGAGCAGTACTTC.

This chain links TRBV4-1 with TRBJ1-3; no clear D. CDR3 length: 13 residues. Germline CDR1 is MGHRA and CDR2 is YSYEKL. Between the trimmed V and J ends, which lost 2 bases and 7 bases, there was a span of 9 bases. The CDR3 loop reads CASSQQYGNTIYF. In DNA form, the CDR3 reads TGCGCCAGCAGCCAACAGTACGGGAACACCATATATTTT.

This chain connects TRBV6-5 to TRBJ2-3, with 9 bases identical to TRBD2. J gave up 7 bases and V 2 bases, and 7 bases lay outside the gene matches. This CDR3 has 15 amino acids. Germline CDR1 MNHEY, CDR2 SVGAGI. CDR3 sequence reads: CASSYGSGGRNTQYF. The CDR3, as DNA: TGTGCCAGCAGTTACGGTAGCGGGGGCCGGAATACGCAGTATTTT.

This clone was seen a single time. The chain is built from TRBV18 and TRBJ2-3, with D possibly matching TRBD1 (6 bases). Germline V lookup: CDR1 KGHSH, CDR2 LQKENI. The V end was cut by 10 bases, the J end by 0 bases, with 17 bases between. The CDR3 covers 15 residues. The CDR3 here is CATHMSQGSTDTQYF. The CDR3 DNA is TGTGCCACCCACATGTCGCAGGGGAGCACAGATACGCAGTATTTT.

Only one count was recorded for this clone. The chain combines TRBV7-2 with TRBJ1-3; possible D gene TRBD1, 5 bases. The CDR3 length is 19 residues. The V gene lost 1 base and the J gene lost 0 bases, with 19 bases spanning the gap. Germline loops: CDR1 SGHTA, CDR2 FQGNSA. The CDR3 DNA follows: TGTGCCAGCAGCTTAGGGAGTCTGGGGCCTTCCAACTCTGGAAACACCATATATTTT. Amino acids: CASSLGSLGPSNSGNTIYF.

This chain links TRBV6-6 with TRBJ2-7; 8 nucleotides line up with TRBD1. J gave up 1 base and V 0 bases, and 5 bases lay outside the gene matches. This CDR3 is built from 16 residues. Germline lookup yields CDR1 MNHNY and CDR2 SVGAGI (reference sequence). The CDR3 nucleotides are TGTGCCAGCAGTTACTCTCCAGGGGGCAGATCCTACGAGCAGTACTTC. Translation: CASSYSPGGRSYEQYF.

The rearrangement uses TRBV5-5 and TRBJ2-1; D uncertain. The CDR3 runs to 17 residues. The germline V and J ends were trimmed by 0 bases and 0 bases, with 13 bases remaining between them. Germline assignment: CDR1 SGHKS and CDR2 YYEKEE (reference sequence). CDR3: CASSLGHSLISYNEQFF. The CDR3 DNA reads as TGTGCCAGCAGCTTGGGGCATTCTCTGATCTCCTACAATGAGCAGTTCTTC.

This chain links TRBV2 with TRBJ2-7; 10 bases match TRBD2. Germline V CDR1 and CDR2: SNHLY, FYNNEI. Unmatched junction bases numbered 5, after V lost 3 bases and J lost 3 bases. The CDR3 loop spans 15 amino acids. For the CDR3, the DNA is TGTGCCAGCAGTGACGCCTCTAGCGGGGGCTACGAGCAGTACTTC. Protein: CASSDASSGGYEQYF.

V is TRBV19 and J is TRBJ1-4; 8 nucleotides align to TRBD1. Trimming removed 3 bases from V and 7 bases from J; junction bases left unmatched: 7. From germline, CDR1 is LNHDA and CDR2 SQIVND (reference sequence). This CDR3 has 15 residues. DNA of the CDR3: TGTGCCAGTAGTATGGTACGACAGGGGAGTGAAAAACTGTTTTTT. As protein: CASSMVRQGSEKLFF.

The chain links TRBV18 to TRBJ2-2; TRBD1 aligns across 7 bases. The CDR3 length is 14 residues. Trimming removed 7 bases from V and 5 bases from J; junction bases left unmatched: 7. Germline CDR1 and CDR2: KGHSH and LQKENI. Here the CDR3 reads CASCLGQSTGELFF. The DNA of the CDR3 is TGTGCCAGCTGCCTGGGACAGTCAACCGGGGAGCTGTTTTTT.

This clone showed up just once. The J gene is TRBJ2-1, the V gene TRBV7-9; D may be TRBD1 (6 bases). Germline V lookup: CDR1 SEHNR, CDR2 FQNEAQ (reference sequence). The CDR3 is 13 residues long. Trimming took 1 base from V and 12 from J, leaving 13 bases between them. CDR3 coding DNA: TGTGCCAGCAGCTTAGGAAAGGGGGTCGTGCAGTTCTTC. Its translation is CASSLGKGVVQFF.

The chain carries TRBV18 and TRBJ2-2; no clear D. Trimming left V 1 base short and J 6 bases short, with 12 bases between. This CDR3 spans 15 amino acids. CDR1 and CDR2 (germline): KGHSH, LQKENI. DNA for the CDR3: TGTGCCAGCTCACCACGTAGAGGCGTCCCCGGGGAGCTGTTTTTT. Its translation is CASSPRRGVPGELFF.

The chain joins TRBV11-3 to TRBJ1-1, with TRBD1 as a possible D gene (6 bases). The V and J ends lost 5 bases and 2 bases respectively, with 9 bases between them. Per the germline V gene, CDR1 is SGHNT and CDR2 is YENEEA. This CDR3 is 13 amino acids long. The CDR3 protein is CASSPQGNTEAFF. CDR3 DNA: TGTGCCAGCAGCCCACAGGGTAACACTGAAGCTTTCTTT.

This sequence joins TRBV10-3 and TRBJ2-5, with 9 positions matching TRBD1. Germline lookup yields CDR1 ENHRY and CDR2 SYGVKD. V lost 2 bases, J lost 5 bases, and 12 bases stayed unmatched. The CDR3 has 17 residues. The CDR3 DNA reads TGTGCCATCAGTGAGGGCAGTGGGACAGGGTTTGGGGAGACCCAGTACTTC. Translating it yields CAISEGSGTGFGETQYF.

The rearrangement joins TRBV5-1 to TRBJ2-6; 7 bases line up with TRBD2. V was pared by 0 bases and J by 2 bases, with 2 bases of the junction left unmatched. CDR3 length: 16 amino acids. Germline CDR1 is SGHRS and CDR2 is YFSETQ. CDR3 sequence (DNA): TGCGCCAGCAGCTTGGTTGGGGGGGCTGGGGCCAACGTCCTGACTTTC. This encodes CASSLVGGAGANVLTF.